Sequencing of this T cell receptor beta chain was carried out in a study of cytomegalovirus exposure and HLA in healthy donors. Whole-study results and caveats: Cytomegalovirus-associated status was assigned to approximately 160 TCR beta chains. A later analysis linked a missense DCLRE1C variant to TCR beta V- and J-gene trimming.

This clone occurred a few times. Its antigen is not identified. There are 14 residues in the CDR3. Between the trimmed V and J ends, which lost 0 bases and 6 bases, there was a span of 13 bases. The germline gives CDR1 SGHDT, CDR2 YYEEEE. PCR involved 60 Vbeta and 13 Jbeta primers. Here immunoSEQ multiplex PCR was the method, and the copy in TCRdb shows in-frame clones only, minus some. This table holds 130,000 or so clones, 80% found once. Healthy bone marrow donors made up the donors. Sequencing input: PBMCs. The rearrangement joins TRBV5-6 to TRBJ2-7; D possibly corresponds to TRBD2 (6 bases). The sequence was collected from a man aged 25 to 40 in good health and CMV-seronegative. CDR3 nucleotides: TGTGCCAGCAGCTTGGGACCCGTCGGGGGCGAGCAGTACTTC. This encodes CASSLGPVGGEQYF. The complete variable domain, with remaining parts taken from reference TRBV5-6 and TRBJ2-7, reads DAGVTQSPTHLIKTRGQQVTLRCSPKSGHDTVSWYQQALGQGPQFIFQYYEEEERQRGNFPDRFSGHQFPNYSSELNVNALLLGDSALYLCASSLGPVGGEQYFGPGTRLTVT.